The T cell receptor beta chain described here comes from a study of vaccination and CD4 T cells after COVID-19. At the level of the study: Convalescent patients gave post-COVID blood a median about 110 days post-diagnosis, range 35 to 161. Stimulation of cells relied on overlapping spike peptides derived from SARS-CoV-2, HCoV-NL63, HCoV-OC43 and HCoV-229E. General study points: Post-vaccination, and not before, a median roughly 86% of reactive clones appeared in convalescent patients.

As for treatment: roughly nine-day PBMC culture with coronavirus spike peptide pools or control peptides (ViraFEST assay). An unexposed donor provided the CD4+ T cells, which were collected before the COVID-19 pandemic (2011-2018). The Oncomine TCR Beta short-read assay sequenced DNA from cultured CD4+ T cells. From the PCR reads, TCRdb called clonotypes with MiXCR, one entry per CDR3 protein. In the table there are about 5,500 distinct CDR3 sequences, approximately 40% of which are singletons. CDR1 MNHNS and CDR2 SASEGT come from the germline V gene. This CDR3 spans 11 amino acids. V was clipped by 2 bases and J by 15 bases, with 8 bases between them. A note on this clonotype: Its specificity is not known.

The receptor comes from a human donor in good health. The sequencing sample was made of CD4+ T cells from blood, cultured in vitro. The chain couples TRBV6-1 to TRBJ1-6; D not resolved. In DNA form, the CDR3 reads TGTGCCAGCAGTGAACTGGTGTACCTCCACTTT. Translated, it gives CASSELVYLHF.